Presented here are 25 T cell receptor beta chains from one specimen sequenced in a study of cytomegalovirus exposure and HLA in healthy donors. 13 Jbeta primers and 60 Vbeta primers were used for the PCR. Using immunoSEQ multiplex PCR, the repertoire was profiled, and TCRdb retains in-frame clones only, with some absent. This table holds some 120,000 clones, roughly 85% found once. Sequenced sample: PBMCs. The receptors derive from a man between 18 and 29 years old in good health and CMV-seropositive.

The CDR3 sequence: CASSPRTGSRNTIYF. CDR3 DNA: TGTGCCAGCAGCCCTAGGACAGGGTCTAGGAACACCATATATTTT. This sequence joins TRBV9 and TRBJ1-3; 8 nucleotides align to TRBD1. J gave up 7 bases and V 4 bases, and 10 bases lay outside the gene matches. The CDR3 runs 15 residues. CDR1 and CDR2 (germline): SGDLS, YYNGEE.

J is TRBJ2-3 and V is TRBV19; TRBD2 aligns across 14 bases. From germline, CDR1 is LNHDA and CDR2 SQIVND (reference sequence). The CDR3 contains 17 residues. J lost 1 base, V lost 4 bases, and 4 bases had no gene match. This CDR3 reads CASSTGLAGARTDTQYF. The DNA of the CDR3 is TGTGCCAGTAGTACGGGACTAGCGGGGGCCCGCACAGATACGCAGTATTTT.

This clone was observed a handful of times. V is TRBV2 and J is TRBJ1-1; possible D gene TRBD1, 6 bases. CDR3 size: 14 residues. The germline V gene encodes CDR1 SNHLY and CDR2 FYNNEI. V lost 5 bases and J 9 bases, leaving 19 bases between the germline ends. As DNA, the CDR3 is TGTGCCAGCAGTTCTCCCCAGGGGATGTTCAAAGCTTTCTTT. This translates into CASSSPQGMFKAFF.

This clone was recorded only once. The J gene is TRBJ1-5, the V gene TRBV9, with D hard to call. The germline V and J ends were trimmed by 2 bases and 0 bases, with 9 bases remaining between them. Germline CDR1 SGDLS, CDR2 YYNGEE. The CDR3 length is 15 residues. CDR3 amino acids: CASSVEGYSNQPQHF. In nucleotides, the CDR3 is TGTGCCAGCAGCGTCGAGGGCTATAGCAATCAGCCCCAGCATTTT. The complete variable domain, with remaining parts taken from reference TRBV9 and TRBJ1-5, reads DSGVTQTPKHLITATGQRVTLRCSPRSGDLSVYWYQQSLDQGLQFLIQYYNGEERAKGNILERFSAQQFPDLHSELNLSSLELGDSALYFCASSVEGYSNQPQHFGDGTRLSIL.

V usage is TRBV4-1 and J usage is TRBJ2-5, with D tentatively TRBD1 (6 bases). Trimming stripped 8 bases from V and 5 bases from J, with 15 bases between. Per germline, CDR1 MGHRA and CDR2 YSYEKL. The CDR3 totals 13 residues. The DNA for the CDR3 is TGCGCCAGCGCCCGTGGGGGCTCCGAGACCCAGTACTTC. This gives the protein CASARGGSETQYF.

J is TRBJ2-1 and V is TRBV6-5; TRBD1 matches at 9 bases. V trimming: 6 bases; J trimming: 3 bases; junction bases outside the gene matches: 3. CDR3 size: 14 residues. CDR1 is MNHEY and CDR2 is SVGAGI in the germline V gene. In nucleotides, the CDR3 is TGTGCCAGCAGGGGACAGGGTATCTACAATGAGCAGTTCTTC. Encoded protein: CASRGQGIYNEQFF.

The V and J genes are TRBV12-5 and TRBJ2-1, with D possibly being TRBD2 (7 bases). Germline assignment: CDR1 LGHNT and CDR2 FRNRAP. The CDR3 is 12 residues long. V lost 5 bases and J 8 bases, leaving 10 bases between the germline ends. CDR3 in amino acids: CASGIGGDEQFF. The DNA for the CDR3 is TGTGCTAGTGGTATAGGGGGGGATGAGCAGTTCTTC.

The chain couples TRBV9 to TRBJ1-2; 10 bases are shared with TRBD1. Trimming took 4 bases from V and 1 from J; bases not matched to a gene: 10. There are 17 residues in the CDR3. The germline V gene has CDR1 SGDLS and CDR2 YYNGEE. CDR3 nucleotide sequence: TGTGCCAGCAGCATCCGGGACAGGGGCCACATTAACTATGGCTACACCTTC. It specifies CASSIRDRGHINYGYTF.

The rearrangement joins TRBV27 to TRBJ2-3; TRBD1 matches at 7 bases. CDR1 is MNHEY, CDR2 SMNVEV, per germline (reference sequence). The V gene end was trimmed by 9 bases and the J gene end by 0 bases; junction bases not matched to a gene: 12. This CDR3 contains 16 residues. DNA of the CDR3: TGTGCCAGTAGTACTAGGTGGGACAGAAGCACAGATACGCAGTATTTT. Its translation: CASSTRWDRSTDTQYF.

The chain uses TRBV6-6 and TRBJ2-5, with 10 bases lining up with TRBD1. CDR1 and CDR2 (germline): MNHNY, SVGAGI (reference sequence). With 5 bases clipped from V and 5 bases from J, the junction kept 5 bases outside the gene matches. The length of the CDR3 is 14 residues. CDR3 in amino acids: CASSATGGLETQYF. Here the CDR3 DNA reads TGTGCCAGCAGTGCGACAGGGGGCTTGGAGACCCAGTACTTC.

This sequence joins TRBV30 and TRBJ1-2; TRBD1 is a possible D gene (6 bases). The CDR3 runs 10 residues. The V gene's germline CDR1 is GTSNPN and CDR2 SVGIG (reference sequence). V lost 5 bases, J lost 7 bases, and 8 bases lay in between. The CDR3 bases are TGTGCCTGGGAAGGGGGTGGCTACACCTTC. It is translated as CAWEGGGYTF.

The chain combines TRBV7-6 with TRBJ1-1, with 8 positions matching TRBD1. The germline V gene encodes CDR1 SGHVS and CDR2 FNYEAQ. CDR3 size: 14 residues. The V and J ends lost 5 bases and 10 bases, in that order; junction bases with no gene match: 12. DNA of the CDR3: TGTGCCAGCAGCCCCGACCCGGGACAGGTTGGAGCTTTCTTT. Its translation: CASSPDPGQVGAFF.

This clone was recorded only once. CDR3 sequence reads: CASSEGRGRNEQYF. Written as DNA, the CDR3 is TGTGCCAGCAGTGAGGGGCGGGGGAGAAACGAGCAGTACTTC. This rearrangement joins TRBV2 to TRBJ2-5, with 7 bases matching TRBD2. The J call may not be correct, given that the DNA end is closer to TRBJ2-7. This CDR3 comprises 14 residues. CDR1 and CDR2 from the germline V gene are SNHLY and FYNNEI.

V usage is TRBV11-2 and J usage is TRBJ2-7; TRBD2 matches at 7 bases. The V gene end was trimmed by 3 bases and the J gene end by 3 bases; junction bases not matched to a gene: 11. Germline V gene lookup returns CDR1 SGHAT and CDR2 FQNNGV. The CDR3 consists of 16 residues. CDR3 amino acids: CASSFNMWGGYYEQYF. CDR3 DNA sequence: TGTGCCAGCAGCTTTAACATGTGGGGGGGATACTACGAGCAGTACTTC.

The V and J genes are TRBV19 and TRBJ1-3, with D unclear. The V gene's germline CDR1 is LNHDA and CDR2 SQIVND (reference sequence). The length of the CDR3 is 15 residues. Trimming shortened V by 9 bases and J by 0 bases, and 15 bases separated the two germline ends. For the CDR3, the DNA is TGTGCCAGCGCGCCGGGGAAGGGCTCTGGAAACACCATATATTTT. Its protein is CASAPGKGSGNTIYF.

The V and J genes are TRBV5-6 and TRBJ1-6; TRBD1 might be the D (6 bases). Trimming left V 7 bases short and J 10 bases short, with 12 bases between. Germline CDR1 and CDR2: SGHDT and YYEEEE. The CDR3 has 12 amino acids. The CDR3 reads CASRYRDSPLHF. The CDR3 bases are TGTGCCAGCCGATACAGGGACTCACCCCTCCACTTT.

The chain carries TRBV5-1 and TRBJ2-1, with TRBD2 as a possible D gene (6 bases). Germline V gene data show CDR1 as SGHRS and CDR2 as YFSETQ. V was trimmed by 4 bases and J by 3 bases, leaving 17 bases between them. The CDR3 totals 16 residues. CDR3 sequence: CASSPGAVGGYNEQFF. The CDR3 bases are TGCGCCAGCAGCCCCGGGGCCGTGGGGGGCTACAATGAGCAGTTCTTC.

The J gene is TRBJ1-2, the V gene TRBV18, with 10 bases that match TRBD1. CDR1 KGHSH and CDR2 LQKENI come from the germline V gene. The CDR3 extends over 13 amino acids. V shed 5 bases, J shed 8 bases, and the junction held 5 bases outside the gene matches. CDR3 region: CASSAGTGVGYTF. The CDR3 DNA follows: TGTGCCAGCTCAGCCGGGACAGGGGTCGGCTACACCTTC.

CDR3 coding DNA: TGTGCCAGCAGCGCCCACGCAGGGGTCCTCACTGAAGCTTTCTTT. Its translation: CASSAHAGVLTEAFF. The rearrangement uses TRBV11-1 and TRBJ1-1; maybe TRBD1 (6 bases). The CDR3 has 15 residues. The germline V gene encodes CDR1 SGHAT and CDR2 FQDESV (reference sequence). The V end was cut by 5 bases, the J end by 4 bases, with 17 bases between.

This clone has only a few counts. The J gene is TRBJ2-5, the V gene TRBV5-1; D perhaps matches TRBD1 (5 bases). There are 13 residues in the CDR3. Trimming took 0 bases from V and 4 from J, leaving 7 bases between them. Germline CDR1 and CDR2: SGHRS and YFSETQ. CDR3 region: CASSLDRSETQYF. The CDR3 nucleotides are TGCGCCAGCAGCTTGGACAGGTCAGAGACCCAGTACTTC.

DNA for the CDR3: TGTGCCAGCAGCACCTATGACAGGAACACTGAAGCTTTCTTT. Translated: CASSTYDRNTEAFF. The chain is built from TRBV5-6 and TRBJ1-1; a weak D match, TRBD1 (5 bases). CDR1 is SGHDT, CDR2 YYEEEE, per germline. Trimming shortened V by 4 bases and J by 1 base, and 11 bases separated the two germline ends. The CDR3 runs 14 residues.

In its sample, this clone was seen a few times. The gene calls are TRBV10-3 and TRBJ1-1; D remains ambiguous. Germline V lookup: CDR1 ENHRY, CDR2 SYGVKD. Trimming cost V 7 bases and J 0 bases, with 9 bases left between them. The CDR3 loop spans 13 amino acids. The CDR3 loop is CAITSPMNTEAFF. CDR3 nucleotides: TGTGCCATCACGTCCCCTATGAACACTGAAGCTTTCTTT.

The CDR3 region is CASSLSFFYGTRGTEAFF. DNA for the CDR3: TGTGCCAGCAGTTTATCTTTCTTCTACGGGACCAGGGGGACTGAAGCTTTCTTT. The chain recombines TRBV27 with TRBJ1-1; 7 bases agree with TRBD1. The CDR3 is 18 amino acids. Trimming removed 0 bases from V and 5 bases from J; junction bases left unmatched: 15. CDR1 and CDR2 from the germline V gene are MNHEY and SMNVEV (reference sequence).

The chain uses TRBV13 and TRBJ2-7, with a possible D match to TRBD1 (5 bases). V dropped 3 bases and J dropped 0 bases, with 9 bases sitting between them. The germline CDR1 and CDR2 sequences are PRHDT and FYEKMQ (reference sequence). The CDR3 runs 14 residues. The CDR3 protein is CASSFTGGSYEQYF. Here the CDR3 DNA reads TGTGCCAGCAGCTTTACAGGTGGCTCCTACGAGCAGTACTTC.

The V call is TRBV29-1, the J call TRBJ2-7, with a tentative D call TRBD2 (5 bases). The CDR3 runs 13 residues. V was cut by 3 bases and J by 5 bases, with 14 bases left in between. Germline V gives CDR1 SQVTM, CDR2 ANQGSEA. The CDR3 reads CSVDGDGVHEQYF. DNA of the CDR3: TGCAGCGTTGATGGAGACGGGGTCCACGAGCAGTACTTC.